This T cell receptor beta chain was captured in a study of control samples from healthy donors and cancer patients. Germline V gene data show CDR1 as SGHTA and CDR2 as FQGNSA. This CDR3 is 18 amino acids long. V was clipped by 2 bases and J by 0 bases; unmatched bases: 7. Some clones are missing from TCRdb's copy, which holds only in-frame ones; the method was immunoSEQ multiplex PCR. This sample yields 70,000 or so clones, of which around 82% are seen a single time; under 30% belongs to the top ten. Sample: blood. V is TRBV7-2 and J is TRBJ2-6; 7 bases are shared with TRBD1. The source is a man in his fifties or sixties in good health. CDR3 nucleotides: TGTGCCAGCAGCTTATATCCGGGACAGTACTCTGGGGCCAACGTCCTGACTTTC. As protein: CASSLYPGQYSGANVLTF.